Listed here is a single TCR beta chain. This entry belongs to a study of blood T cell repertoires in COVID-19. Study details: The United States, Italy and Spain supplied acute and convalescent COVID-19 samples. Sources were T cells, B-cell-depleted T cells, or PBMCs; the material itself was cDNA or gDNA.

The CDR3 has 15 amino acids. The germline V and J ends were trimmed by 2 bases and 2 bases, with 10 bases remaining between them. Per germline, CDR1 GTSNPN and CDR2 SVGIG (reference sequence). Authors' processing steps: The assay estimated nucleated cells by amplifying reference gene primers. TCRdb's table, derived via immunoSEQ multiplex PCR, lists solely in-frame clones and lacks some. The DNA gave D and trimming, while V, J and clone size come from that table. This table holds about 300,000 clones, approximately 86% found once. The gene calls are TRBV30 and TRBJ2-6; a possible D gene is TRBD1 (5 bases). This sequence was found in a man in his sixties or seventies with acute or convalescent COVID-19. The sequenced sample consisted of peripheral blood. This CDR3 is CAWSSKGTGANVLTF. Here the CDR3 DNA reads TGTGCCTGGAGTTCTAAGGGGACTGGGGCCAACGTCCTGACTTTC.